The rows below give T cell receptor beta chains drawn from one sample of a study of CXCR3-negative and CXCR3-positive naive CD8 T cells. TCRdb re-called the 5' RACE reads and gives one entry per CDR3 protein, without DNA. This table holds 40,000 to 45,000 distinct CDR3 sequences. Material: naive CXCR3- CD8+ T cells from blood. These receptors were obtained from a human donor in good health. Some clones in this sample may be carry-over from other donors' samples. Both conserved end residues are part of each CDR3. Clone size is not always given. Where it is, it says once, few, many or a class for expanded clones.

j_gene: TRBJ1-1; abundance: .; v_gene: TRBV7-9; CDR3aa: CASSFDRDRTEAFF
j_gene: TRBJ2-7; abundance: .; v_gene: TRBV5-1; CDR3aa: CASSLRTSDYEQYF
j_gene: TRBJ2-5; abundance: .; v_gene: TRBV29-1; CDR3aa: CSVERDYLGETQYF
j_gene: TRBJ2-3; abundance: .; v_gene: TRBV14; CDR3aa: CASSPRDKDPPSGTDTQYF
j_gene: TRBJ2-1; abundance: .; v_gene: TRBV14; CDR3aa: CASSHRDIYNEQFF
j_gene: TRBJ2-3; abundance: .; v_gene: TRBV11-2; CDR3aa: CASSLALTDTQYF
j_gene: TRBJ2-7; abundance: .; v_gene: TRBV29-1; CDR3aa: CSVQKSTSYEQYF
j_gene: TRBJ1-4; abundance: medium-sized; v_gene: TRBV4-1; CDR3aa: CASSQGIAENEKLFF
j_gene: TRBJ2-7; abundance: .; v_gene: TRBV28; CDR3aa: CASSFWAGGPEQYF
j_gene: TRBJ2-1; abundance: .; v_gene: TRBV4-3; CDR3aa: CASSQGQGEVNEQFF
j_gene: TRBJ2-7; abundance: .; v_gene: TRBV27; CDR3aa: CASSGGLDEQYF
j_gene: TRBJ2-7; abundance: .; v_gene: TRBV11-2; CDR3aa: CASSLSVYEQYF